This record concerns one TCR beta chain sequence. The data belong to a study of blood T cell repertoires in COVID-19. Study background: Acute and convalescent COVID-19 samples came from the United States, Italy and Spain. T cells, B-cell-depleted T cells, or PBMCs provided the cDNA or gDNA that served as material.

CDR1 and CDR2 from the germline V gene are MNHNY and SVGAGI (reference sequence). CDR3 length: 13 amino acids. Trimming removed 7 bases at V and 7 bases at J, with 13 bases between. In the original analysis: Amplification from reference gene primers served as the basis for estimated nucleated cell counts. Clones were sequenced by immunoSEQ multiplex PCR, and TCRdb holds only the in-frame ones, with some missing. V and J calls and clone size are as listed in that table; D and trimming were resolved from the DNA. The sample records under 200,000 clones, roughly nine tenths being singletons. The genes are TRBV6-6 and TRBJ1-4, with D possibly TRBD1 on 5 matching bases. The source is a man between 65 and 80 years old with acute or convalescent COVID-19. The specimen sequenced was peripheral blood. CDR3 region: CASTPMGGEKLFF. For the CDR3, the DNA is TGTGCCAGCACCCCCATGGGGGGTGAAAAACTGTTTTTT.